This T cell receptor beta chain was obtained from a study of CD8 T cells in ankylosing spondylitis. This clonotype was observed at least ten times. Antigen specificity is unknown. Using its own MiXCR run on the 5' RACE reads, TCRdb lists one record per CDR3 protein. The data contain under 450,000 distinct CDR3 sequences, roughly 20% of them singletons. Overall study results and limits: There were earlier reports of some motif variants in reactive arthritis synovial fluid and blood. Reportedly, significant enrichment of disease-linked clones occurred in matched ankylosing spondylitis synovial fluid.

V was clipped by 6 bases and J by 2 bases, with 14 bases between them. This CDR3 region has 13 residues. Germline V gene lookup returns CDR1 DFQATT and CDR2 SNEGSKA (reference sequence). The rearrangement uses TRBV20-1 and TRBJ2-7, with D perhaps TRBD2 (5 bases). Sequencing was carried out using blood, either unsorted or a sorted T cell fraction (not recorded which). The sequence was obtained from a male donor with ankylosing spondylitis or in good health (not recorded which). The CDR3 is CSAGPRGTYEQYF. CDR3 DNA sequence: TGCAGTGCCGGGCCGAGAGGGACCTACGAGCAGTACTTC.